What follows are 31 T cell receptor beta chains derived from one specimen sequenced in a study of blood T cell repertoires in COVID-19. Sequencing used immunoSEQ multiplex PCR; TCRdb keeps in-frame clones, though not all of them. The sample records around 86,000 clones, approximately 88% being singletons. Sequencing was done on a sample of peripheral blood. Every receptor here comes from a human donor in a cohort sampled during active COVID-19.

The V and J genes are TRBV2 and TRBJ2-1; TRBD2 agrees at 14 bases. The trim removed 1 base at V and 2 bases at J, leaving 10 bases unmatched. This CDR3 spans 20 amino acids. Germline V gene sequence: CDR1 SNHLY, CDR2 FYNNEI. The CDR3: CASSEGIKRTSGGTYNEQFF. The CDR3 nucleotides read TGTGCCAGCAGTGAAGGGATAAAAAGGACTAGCGGGGGGACCTACAATGAGCAGTTCTTC.

This chain links TRBV30 with TRBJ1-6; no firm D call. The V and J ends lost 3 bases and 7 bases respectively, with 19 bases between them. This CDR3 region has 16 residues. In germline, CDR1 is GTSNPN, CDR2 SVGIG (reference sequence). CDR3 bases: TGTGCCTGGAGAGCCAGCGGCCTAAGTTCGAATTCACCCCTCCACTTT. Its translation: CAWRASGLSSNSPLHF. Together with reference TRBV30 and TRBJ1-6, the CDR3 gives the full variable domain: SQTIHQWPATLVQPVGSPLSLECTVEGTSNPNLYWYRQAAGRGLQLLFYSVGIGQISSEVPQNLSASRPQDRQFILSSKKLLLSDSGFYLCAWRASGLSSNSPLHFGNGTRLTVT.

V usage is TRBV7-3 and J usage is TRBJ2-3; no reliable D call. The germline V and J ends were trimmed by 1 base and 1 base, with 12 bases remaining between them. This CDR3 is built from 16 residues. Germline-derived CDR1 and CDR2 are SGHTA and FQGTGA. The CDR3 DNA reads as TGTGCCAGCAGCTTAAAACCTAGTATAGGCACAGATACGCAGTATTTT. It is translated as CASSLKPSIGTDTQYF. Full variable domain (remainder filled in from reference TRBV7-3 and TRBJ2-3): GAGVSQTPSNKVTEKGKYVELRCDPISGHTALYWYRQSLGQGPEFLIYFQGTGAADDSGLPNDRFFAVRPEGSVSTLKIQRTERGDSAVYLCASSLKPSIGTDTQYFGPGTRLTVL.

The V and J genes are TRBV3-1 (or the pseudogene TRBV3-2) and TRBJ2-2, with 10 bases fitting TRBD2. The CDR3 extends over 16 amino acids. Germline V lookup: CDR1 LGHDT, CDR2 YNNKEL (reference sequence). V dropped 4 bases and J dropped 2; count of bases not matched to a gene: 4. The DNA for the CDR3 is TGTGCCAGCAGCCCCAGCGGGGGGGCCAACACCGGGGAGCTGTTTTTT. Its translation is CASSPSGGANTGELFF.

The CDR3 reads CASSLKTKNEAFF. The CDR3 DNA reads TGTGCCAGCAGTTTAAAGACAAAAAATGAAGCTTTCTTT. This rearrangement joins TRBV12-3 or TRBV12-4 to TRBJ1-1; no reliable D call. Trimming took 2 bases from V and 7 from J, leaving 11 bases between them. The CDR3 loop spans 13 amino acids.

The chain combines TRBV12-3 or TRBV12-4 with TRBJ1-1, with no clear D. Deletions cut 3 bases from V and 3 bases from J, with 8 bases between. The CDR3 spans 13 residues. The CDR3 is CASSLEEDTEAFF. CDR3 nucleotides: TGTGCCAGCAGTTTGGAGGAGGACACTGAAGCTTTCTTT.

J is TRBJ2-2 and V is TRBV6-6; D may be TRBD2 (7 bases). The CDR3 covers 13 residues. Deletions cut 11 bases from V and 4 bases from J, with 14 bases between. The germline CDR1 and CDR2 sequences are MNHNY and SVGAGI (reference sequence). CDR3 amino acids: CAHRGASTGELFF. The CDR3, as DNA: TGTGCCCACCGGGGGGCCTCCACCGGGGAGCTGTTTTTT.

This chain connects TRBV5-4 to TRBJ2-7; D is possibly TRBD2 (5 bases). The CDR3 totals 15 residues. The V gene lost 0 bases and the J gene lost 3 bases, with 13 bases spanning the gap. CDR1 and CDR2 (germline): SGHNT, YYREEE (reference sequence). The CDR3 bases are TGTGCCAGCAGCTTGGTGACTACCCCTGGCTACGAGCAGTACTTC. Translation gives CASSLVTTPGYEQYF.

The chain uses TRBV12-3 or TRBV12-4 and TRBJ1-2; D gene ambiguous. The CDR3 runs 12 residues. V lost 6 bases and J 4 bases, leaving 9 bases between the germline ends. The CDR3 DNA sequence: TGTGCCAGCAGGTACGAGATCTATGGCTACACCTTC. Translated, it gives CASRYEIYGYTF.

This chain links TRBV5-6 with TRBJ2-5; D call uncertain. Trimming removed 0 bases from V and 3 bases from J, with 6 bases in between. From germline, CDR1 is SGHDT and CDR2 YYEEEE. The CDR3 is made up of 13 amino acids. CDR3 loop: CASSLGNKETQYF. CDR3 bases: TGTGCCAGCAGCTTGGGAAACAAAGAGACCCAGTACTTC.

The chain recombines TRBV5-1 with TRBJ2-3; TRBD2 aligns across 7 bases. The germline gives CDR1 SGHRS, CDR2 YFSETQ. V trimming: 0 bases; J trimming: 0 bases; junction bases outside the gene matches: 7. The CDR3 has 17 amino acids. The DNA of the CDR3 is TGCGCCAGCAGCTTGGCGCCTAGCGGACCTAGCACAGATACGCAGTATTTT. This translates into CASSLAPSGPSTDTQYF.

This sequence joins TRBV5-1 and TRBJ2-5; D gene ambiguous. This CDR3 has 12 amino acids. Trimming removed 2 bases at V and 1 base at J, with 3 bases between. Per the germline V gene, CDR1 is SGHRS and CDR2 is YFSETQ. The CDR3 DNA reads TGCGCCAGCAGCTTCTTCCAAGAGACCCAGTACTTC. Protein product: CASSFFQETQYF.

V gene TRBV19 combines with J gene TRBJ2-6; 8 nucleotides agree with TRBD1. J gave up 4 bases and V 5 bases, and 10 bases lay outside the gene matches. Germline-derived CDR1 and CDR2 are LNHDA and SQIVND (reference sequence). This CDR3 region has 17 residues. The CDR3: CASSSGTGALGANVLTF. The CDR3 DNA sequence: TGTGCCAGTAGTTCCGGGACAGGCGCCCTCGGGGCCAACGTCCTGACTTTC.

In this sample, this clone turned up a few times. V gene TRBV3-1 (or the pseudogene TRBV3-2) combines with J gene TRBJ1-1, with a possible D match to TRBD1 (6 bases). Looked up from germline, CDR1 is LGHDT and CDR2 is YNNKEL (reference sequence). This CDR3 spans 14 amino acids. V was trimmed by 5 bases and J by 7 bases, leaving 17 bases between them. This CDR3 reads CASSFRTAVSEAFF. The CDR3 DNA follows: TGTGCCAGCAGCTTTCGGACAGCAGTCAGTGAAGCTTTCTTT.

Points on this clone: Other DNA sequences within the sample encode an identical CDR3. The rearrangement uses TRBV2 and TRBJ1-5; 9 bases are shared with TRBD1. Germline V gives CDR1 SNHLY, CDR2 FYNNEI. The CDR3 extends over 14 amino acids. Germline trimming cut 8 bases from V and 2 bases from J; bases unmatched to any gene: 4. The CDR3 nucleotides read TGTGCCAGCGGGGACAGGGTTGGCAATCAGCCCCAGCATTTT. Amino acids: CASGDRVGNQPQHF.

The chain has TRBV11-2 and TRBJ1-1; the D gene is possibly TRBD1 (6 bases). The CDR3 spans 14 residues. V lost 0 bases to trimming and J lost 12 bases, with 17 bases between them. Germline CDR1 reads SGHAT; CDR2 reads FQNNGV. In DNA form, the CDR3 reads TGTGCCAGCAGCTTAGATAGGGGGGGCGGGACCTCTTTCTTT. This sequence encodes CASSLDRGGGTSFF. The full variable domain, rest sourced from reference TRBV11-2 and TRBJ1-1, is EAGVAQSPRYKIIEKRQSVAFWCNPISGHATLYWYQQILGQGPKLLIQFQNNGVVDDSQLPKDRFSAERLKGVDSTLKIQPAKLEDSAVYLCASSLDRGGGTSFFGQGTRLTVV.

The genes are TRBV6-5 and TRBJ1-2; possibly TRBD1 for D (6 bases). The length of the CDR3 is 13 residues. Trimming took 4 bases from V and 3 from J, leaving 9 bases between them. In germline, CDR1 is MNHEY, CDR2 SVGAGI. This CDR3 is CASSLGGDYGYTF. The CDR3 nucleotides read TGTGCCAGCAGTTTAGGGGGTGACTATGGCTACACCTTC.

The chain combines TRBV5-6 with TRBJ2-7, with 8 bases lining up with TRBD2. The V gene end was trimmed by 3 bases and the J gene end by 4 bases; junction bases not matched to a gene: 12. CDR1 and CDR2 (germline): SGHDT, YYEEEE. The CDR3 spans 16 residues. The CDR3 bases are TGTGCCAGCAGCTACGATAGCGGGACTAGAAATTACGAGCAGTACTTC. This gives the protein CASSYDSGTRNYEQYF.

The V and J genes are TRBV3-1 (or the pseudogene TRBV3-2) and TRBJ1-1; D gene uncertain. The V gene lost 4 bases and the J gene lost 5 bases, with 5 bases spanning the gap. Germline loops: CDR1 LGHDT, CDR2 YNNKEL (reference sequence). CDR3 length equals 11 residues. This CDR3 is CASSLGTEAFF. CDR3 coding DNA: TGTGCCAGCAGCCTCGGGACTGAAGCTTTCTTT.

CDR3 DNA sequence: TGTGCCAGCAGCGTAGTGGAGGTAGTGGCCCGAGGTGAGCAGTTCTTC. Its translation: CASSVVEVVARGEQFF. This chain uses TRBV9 with TRBJ2-1; D might be TRBD2 (5 bases). CDR3 size: 16 residues. Looked up from germline, CDR1 is SGDLS and CDR2 is YYNGEE. The V end lost 0 bases, the J end lost 9 bases, and 19 bases lay between the germline ends.

The CDR3 is CASSVPGGGRSDTQYF. DNA for the CDR3: TGTGCCAGCAGCGTCCCCGGGGGGGGCAGGTCAGATACGCAGTATTTT. The chain recombines TRBV2 with TRBJ2-3; 8 nucleotides line up with TRBD2. V lost 6 bases, J lost 4 bases, and 12 bases stayed unmatched. CDR1 is SNHLY and CDR2 is FYNNEI in the germline V gene. The CDR3 has 16 residues.

Only one count was recorded for this clone. This sequence joins TRBV19 and TRBJ2-3; TRBD2 agrees at 12 bases. Germline V gene sequence: CDR1 LNHDA, CDR2 SQIVND (reference sequence). After removal of 7 bases from V and 0 bases from J, the junction contained 8 bases not matched to a gene. This CDR3 comprises 17 residues. The CDR3 here is CASNRLAGVGSTDTQYF. CDR3 DNA: TGTGCCAGTAATCGACTAGCGGGAGTGGGGAGCACAGATACGCAGTATTTT.

The chain couples TRBV3-1 (or the pseudogene TRBV3-2) to TRBJ2-5; 14 positions match TRBD2. CDR1 and CDR2 (germline): LGHDT, YNNKEL (reference sequence). With V trimmed by 3 bases and J by 2 bases, 5 bases remained unmatched. The length of the CDR3 is 17 residues. The CDR3 DNA sequence: TGTGCCAGCAGCCAGGGGACTAGCGGGAGAGGGCAAGAGACCCAGTACTTC. It encodes CASSQGTSGRGQETQYF.

The chain links TRBV25-1 to TRBJ1-1, with D unresolved. The CDR3 is 13 amino acids. Trimming shortened V by 6 bases and J by 2 bases, and 10 bases separated the two germline ends. Germline V gene data show CDR1 as MGHDK and CDR2 as SYGVNS. The CDR3 coding sequence is TGTGCCAGCAGGGCGGCGCTAAACACTGAAGCTTTCTTT. Its translation: CASRAALNTEAFF.

This clone appeared a single time. V gene TRBV2 combines with J gene TRBJ1-2; tentative D call: TRBD1 (6 bases). V lost 0 bases and J lost 3, with 20 bases in between. Per the germline V gene, CDR1 is SNHLY and CDR2 is FYNNEI. CDR3 length equals 18 residues. The CDR3 protein is CASSEALGQSHGDYGYTF. For the CDR3, the DNA is TGTGCCAGCAGTGAAGCCCTAGGACAGTCGCACGGTGACTATGGCTACACCTTC. The whole variable domain, remainder taken from reference TRBV2 and TRBJ1-2, is EPEVTQTPSHQVTQMGQEVILRCVPISNHLYFYWYRQILGQKVEFLVSFYNNEISEKSEIFDDQFSVERPDGSNFTLKIRSTKLEDSAMYFCASSEALGQSHGDYGYTFGSGTRLTVV.

The chain has TRBV11-2 and TRBJ2-7; TRBD2 aligns across 13 bases. Germline values: CDR1 SGHAT, CDR2 FQNNGV. V shed 6 bases and J 0 bases; nucleotides not matched to a gene: 11. The CDR3 consists of 18 residues. The CDR3 is CASSLLAGGTYFSYEQYF. CDR3 bases: TGTGCCAGCAGTTTACTAGCGGGAGGGACCTATTTCTCCTACGAGCAGTACTTC.

This clone was detected ten times or more. V usage is TRBV30 and J usage is TRBJ1-6; D gene uncertain. Per germline, CDR1 GTSNPN and CDR2 SVGIG (reference sequence). This CDR3 spans 13 amino acids. With 3 bases removed from V and 0 bases from J, the gap between germline ends came to 3 bases. The CDR3 protein is CAWRSSYNSPLHF. CDR3 coding DNA: TGTGCCTGGAGGAGCTCCTATAATTCACCCCTCCACTTT.

The count of this clone is one. This rearrangement joins TRBV2 to TRBJ1-1, with 7 bases lining up with TRBD1. The trim removed 6 bases at V and 4 bases at J, leaving 2 bases unmatched. There are 12 residues in the CDR3. Per germline, CDR1 SNHLY and CDR2 FYNNEI. The CDR3 sequence is CASRRTGTEAFF. CDR3 coding DNA: TGTGCCAGCAGACGGACAGGCACTGAAGCTTTCTTT.

The gene calls are TRBV6-4 and TRBJ1-3, with D unresolved. Per the germline V gene, CDR1 is MRHNA and CDR2 is SNTAGT. V shed 0 bases and J shed 3 bases, with 9 bases lying between them. The CDR3 runs to 15 residues. The CDR3 reads CASSDSRRVGNTIYF. In DNA, the CDR3 is TGTGCCAGCAGTGACTCTAGGAGGGTTGGAAACACCATATATTTT.

In its sample, this clone was seen once. The genes are TRBV19 and TRBJ2-6; 7 positions match TRBD1. This CDR3 has 14 residues. V was clipped by 6 bases and J by 3 bases; unmatched bases: 2. CDR1 is LNHDA and CDR2 is SQIVND in the germline V gene (reference sequence). The CDR3 sequence: CASRTGYGANVLTF. CDR3 nucleotides: TGTGCCAGTAGGACAGGGTATGGGGCCAACGTCCTGACTTTC.

The chain is built from TRBV5-1 and TRBJ2-2; D remains ambiguous. This CDR3 comprises 14 residues. Trimming removed 6 bases from V and 5 bases from J, with 14 bases in between. Germline V gene sequence: CDR1 SGHRS, CDR2 YFSETQ. The CDR3 coding sequence is TGCGCCAGCAACGACCGGGTAGGAACCGGGGAGCTGTTTTTT. This codes for CASNDRVGTGELFF.